This entry describes one T cell receptor beta chain. The sample belongs to a study of CD8 T cells in Susac syndrome. Random hexamers were used to reverse transcribe 0.5 to 1 ug of RNA. It was immunoSEQ multiplex PCR that amplified TCR beta CDR3 across 54 Vbeta and 13 Jbeta. TCRdb ran MiXCR on the immunoSEQ multiplex PCR reads and lists one entry per CDR3 protein. The table has fewer than 300,000 distinct CDR3 sequences, approximately 84% seen once. Sequencing of TCR beta drew on CD8+ and CD4+ T cells from blood. Purification of the CD8+ and CD4+ T cells relied on negative isolation, and TEMRA cells underwent FACS enrichment. CDR1 is DFQATT and CDR2 is SNEGSKA in the germline V gene (reference sequence). The V and J ends lost 7 bases and 4 bases respectively, with 26 bases between them. The CDR3 spans 17 residues.

The sequence derives from a human donor with multiple sclerosis. V is TRBV20-1 and J is TRBJ2-1; the D is unclear. The sample was CD8+ T cells from PBMCs. The DNA of the CDR3 is TGCAGTGTCAACCGGGTGACCGGTACGAATCTATACAATGAGCAGTTCTTC. Translating it yields CSVNRVTGTNLYNEQFF.